This entry concerns a single T cell receptor (beta chain). This specimen belongs to a study of blood T cell repertoires in COVID-19. Method: immunoSEQ multiplex PCR; TCRdb's copy keeps in-frame clones and lacks some. The sample includes 23,000 or so clones, approximately 92% of them seen just once. Deletions cut 7 bases from V and 0 bases from J, with 10 bases between. The CDR3 consists of 14 residues. The germline V gene has CDR1 SNHLY and CDR2 FYNNEI. The source is a human donor in a cohort sampled during active COVID-19. Material: peripheral blood. The rearrangement links TRBV2 to TRBJ1-5; maybe TRBD1 (6 bases). The DNA for the CDR3 is TGTGCCAGCATCCACAGGGATAGCAATCAGCCCCAGCATTTT. It is translated as CASIHRDSNQPQHF.